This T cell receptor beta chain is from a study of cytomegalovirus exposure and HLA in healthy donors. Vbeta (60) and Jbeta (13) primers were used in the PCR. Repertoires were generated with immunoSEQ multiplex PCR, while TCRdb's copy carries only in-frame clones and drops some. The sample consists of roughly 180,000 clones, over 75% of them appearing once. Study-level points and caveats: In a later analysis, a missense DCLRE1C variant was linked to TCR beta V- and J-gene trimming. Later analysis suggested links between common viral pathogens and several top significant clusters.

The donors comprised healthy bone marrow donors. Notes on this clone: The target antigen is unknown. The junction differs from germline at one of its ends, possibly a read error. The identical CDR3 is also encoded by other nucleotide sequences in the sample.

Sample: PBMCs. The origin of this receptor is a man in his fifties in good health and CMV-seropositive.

The CDR3 is CASSALPGQGEQFF. CDR3 nucleotides: TGTGCCAGTAGTGCCCTCCCGGGACAGGGAGAGCAGTTCTTC. The chain employs TRBV6-4 and TRBJ2-1; 9 bases align to TRBD1. Germline V lookup: CDR1 MRHNA, CDR2 SNTAGT. The CDR3 is 14 residues long.